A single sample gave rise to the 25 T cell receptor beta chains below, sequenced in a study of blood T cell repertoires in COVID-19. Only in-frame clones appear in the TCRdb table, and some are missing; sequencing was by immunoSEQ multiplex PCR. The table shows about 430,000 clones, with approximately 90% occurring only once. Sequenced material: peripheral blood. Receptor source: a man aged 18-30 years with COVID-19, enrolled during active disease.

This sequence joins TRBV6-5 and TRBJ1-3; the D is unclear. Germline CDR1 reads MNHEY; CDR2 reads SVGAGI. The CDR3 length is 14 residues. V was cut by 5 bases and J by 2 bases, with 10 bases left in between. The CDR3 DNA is TGTGCCAGCAGTCCGGGGTGGACTGGAAACACCATATATTTT. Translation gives CASSPGWTGNTIYF.

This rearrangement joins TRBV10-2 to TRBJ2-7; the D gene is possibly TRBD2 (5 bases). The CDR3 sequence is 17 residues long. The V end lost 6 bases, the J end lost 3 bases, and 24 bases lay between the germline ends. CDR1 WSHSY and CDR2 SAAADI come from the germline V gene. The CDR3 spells CASRVEPSSDRNYEQYF. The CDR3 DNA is TGCGCCAGCAGGGTCGAACCCAGTAGCGATCGTAACTACGAGCAGTACTTC.

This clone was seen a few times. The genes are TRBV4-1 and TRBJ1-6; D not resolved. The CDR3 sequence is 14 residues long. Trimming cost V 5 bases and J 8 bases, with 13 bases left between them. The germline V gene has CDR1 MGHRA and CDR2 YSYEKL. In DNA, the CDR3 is TGCGCCAGCAGCTATCTAGCGGCTTATTCACCCCTCCACTTT. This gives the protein CASSYLAAYSPLHF.

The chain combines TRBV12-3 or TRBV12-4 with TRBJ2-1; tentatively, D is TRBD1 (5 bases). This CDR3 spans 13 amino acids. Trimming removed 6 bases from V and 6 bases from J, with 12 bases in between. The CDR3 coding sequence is TGTGCCAGCAGCCCTACTGGGGCCAATGAGCAGTTCTTC. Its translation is CASSPTGANEQFF.

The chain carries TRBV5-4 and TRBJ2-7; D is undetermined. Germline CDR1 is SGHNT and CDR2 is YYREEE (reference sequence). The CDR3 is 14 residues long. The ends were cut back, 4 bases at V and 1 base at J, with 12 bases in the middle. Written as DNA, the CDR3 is TGTGCCAGCAGCCCCGAGGCTACTTCCTACGAGCAGTACTTC. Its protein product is CASSPEATSYEQYF.

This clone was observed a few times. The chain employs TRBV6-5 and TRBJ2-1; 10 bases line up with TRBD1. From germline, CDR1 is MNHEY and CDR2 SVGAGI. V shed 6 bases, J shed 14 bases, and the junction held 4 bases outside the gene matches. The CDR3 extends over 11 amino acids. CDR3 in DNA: TGTGCCAGCAGGTCCGGGACAGGGGAGTTCTTC. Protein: CASRSGTGEFF.

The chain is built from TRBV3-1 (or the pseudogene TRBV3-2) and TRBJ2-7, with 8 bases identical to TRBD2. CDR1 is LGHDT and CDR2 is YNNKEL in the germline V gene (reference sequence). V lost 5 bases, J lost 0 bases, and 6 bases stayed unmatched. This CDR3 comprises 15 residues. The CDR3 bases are TGTGCCAGCAGCAGAAGGACTAGCCGCTCCTACGAGCAGTACTTC. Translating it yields CASSRRTSRSYEQYF.

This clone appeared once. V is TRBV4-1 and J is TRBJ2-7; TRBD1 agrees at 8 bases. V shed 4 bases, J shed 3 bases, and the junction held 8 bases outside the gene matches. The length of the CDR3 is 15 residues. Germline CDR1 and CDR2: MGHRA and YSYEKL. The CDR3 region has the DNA TGCGCCAGCAGCCTTAGGACAGGGAGGAACTACGAGCAGTACTTC. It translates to CASSLRTGRNYEQYF.

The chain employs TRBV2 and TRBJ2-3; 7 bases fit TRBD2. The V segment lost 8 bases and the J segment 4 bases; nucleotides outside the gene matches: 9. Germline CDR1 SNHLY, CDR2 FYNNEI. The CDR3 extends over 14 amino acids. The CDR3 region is CASGILAGADTQYF. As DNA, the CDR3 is TGTGCCAGCGGTATACTCGCGGGAGCAGATACGCAGTATTTT. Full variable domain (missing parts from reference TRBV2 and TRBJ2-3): EPEVTQTPSHQVTQMGQEVILRCVPISNHLYFYWYRQILGQKVEFLVSFYNNEISEKSEIFDDQFSVERPDGSNFTLKIRSTKLEDSAMYFCASGILAGADTQYFGPGTRLTVL.

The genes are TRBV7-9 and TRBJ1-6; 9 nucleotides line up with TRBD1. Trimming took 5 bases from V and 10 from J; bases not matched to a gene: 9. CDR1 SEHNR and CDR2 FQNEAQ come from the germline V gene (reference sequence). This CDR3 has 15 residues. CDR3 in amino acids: CASSPGWDRASPLHF. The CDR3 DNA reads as TGTGCCAGCAGCCCCGGATGGGACAGGGCCTCACCCCTCCACTTT.

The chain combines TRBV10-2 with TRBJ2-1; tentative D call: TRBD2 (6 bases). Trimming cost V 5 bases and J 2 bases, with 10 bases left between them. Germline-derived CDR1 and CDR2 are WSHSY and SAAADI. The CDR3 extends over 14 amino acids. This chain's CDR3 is CASSFGGTYNEQFF. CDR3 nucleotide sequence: TGCGCCAGCAGTTTCGGCGGGACCTACAATGAGCAGTTCTTC.

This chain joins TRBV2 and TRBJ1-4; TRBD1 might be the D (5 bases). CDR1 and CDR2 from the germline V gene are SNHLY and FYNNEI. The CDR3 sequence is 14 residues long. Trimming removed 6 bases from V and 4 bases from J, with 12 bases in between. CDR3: CASSRDRSNEKLFF. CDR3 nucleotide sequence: TGTGCCAGCAGCCGCGACAGAAGTAATGAAAAACTGTTTTTT.

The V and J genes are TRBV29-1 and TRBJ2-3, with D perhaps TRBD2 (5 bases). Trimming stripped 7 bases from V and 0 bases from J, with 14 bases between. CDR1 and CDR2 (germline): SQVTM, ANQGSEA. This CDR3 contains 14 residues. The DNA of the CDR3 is TGCAGCGACCGAGGACTGGATAGCACAGATACGCAGTATTTT. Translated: CSDRGLDSTDTQYF.

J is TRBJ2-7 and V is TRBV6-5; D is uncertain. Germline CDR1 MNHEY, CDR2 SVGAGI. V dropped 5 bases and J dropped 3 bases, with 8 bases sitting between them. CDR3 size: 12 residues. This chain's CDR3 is CASSTRHYEQYF. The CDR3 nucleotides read TGTGCCAGCAGTACCCGACACTACGAGCAGTACTTC.

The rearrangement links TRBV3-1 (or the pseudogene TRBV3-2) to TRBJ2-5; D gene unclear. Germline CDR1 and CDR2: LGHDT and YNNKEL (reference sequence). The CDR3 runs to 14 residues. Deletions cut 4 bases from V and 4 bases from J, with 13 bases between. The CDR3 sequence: CASSLPISRETQYF. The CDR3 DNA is TGTGCCAGCAGCCTACCGATTAGTCGAGAGACCCAGTACTTC.

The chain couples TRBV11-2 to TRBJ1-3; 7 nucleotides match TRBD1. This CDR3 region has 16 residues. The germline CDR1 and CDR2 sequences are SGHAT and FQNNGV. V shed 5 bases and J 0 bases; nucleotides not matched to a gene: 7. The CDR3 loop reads CASSRGQVLSGNTIYF. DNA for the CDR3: TGTGCCAGCAGCCGCGGACAGGTTCTCTCTGGAAACACCATATATTTT. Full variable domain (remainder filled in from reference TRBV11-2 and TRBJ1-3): EAGVAQSPRYKIIEKRQSVAFWCNPISGHATLYWYQQILGQGPKLLIQFQNNGVVDDSQLPKDRFSAERLKGVDSTLKIQPAKLEDSAVYLCASSRGQVLSGNTIYFGEGSWLTVV.

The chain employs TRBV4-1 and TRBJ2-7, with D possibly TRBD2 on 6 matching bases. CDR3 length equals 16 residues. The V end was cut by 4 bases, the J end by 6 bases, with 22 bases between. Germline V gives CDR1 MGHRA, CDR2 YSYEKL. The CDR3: CASSPPSELAGREQYF. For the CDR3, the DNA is TGCGCCAGCAGCCCCCCGTCGGAACTAGCCGGCCGCGAGCAGTACTTC.

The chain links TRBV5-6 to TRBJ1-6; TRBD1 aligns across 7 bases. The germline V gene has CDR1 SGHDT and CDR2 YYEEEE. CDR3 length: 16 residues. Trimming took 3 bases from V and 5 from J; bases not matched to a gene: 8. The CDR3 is CASSSRLGTDNSPLHF. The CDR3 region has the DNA TGTGCCAGCAGCTCCAGACTCGGGACAGATAATTCACCCCTCCACTTT.

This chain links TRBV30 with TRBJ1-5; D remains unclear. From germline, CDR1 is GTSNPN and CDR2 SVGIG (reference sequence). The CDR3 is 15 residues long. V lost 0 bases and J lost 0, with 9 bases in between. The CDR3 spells CAWSVSRGSNQPQHF. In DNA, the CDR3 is TGTGCCTGGAGTGTAAGCCGGGGTAGCAATCAGCCCCAGCATTTT.

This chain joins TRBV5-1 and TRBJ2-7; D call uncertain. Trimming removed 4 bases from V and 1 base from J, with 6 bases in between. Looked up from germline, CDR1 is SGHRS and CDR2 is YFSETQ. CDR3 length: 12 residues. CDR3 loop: CASSHESYEQYF. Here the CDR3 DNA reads TGCGCCAGCAGCCACGAGTCCTACGAGCAGTACTTC.

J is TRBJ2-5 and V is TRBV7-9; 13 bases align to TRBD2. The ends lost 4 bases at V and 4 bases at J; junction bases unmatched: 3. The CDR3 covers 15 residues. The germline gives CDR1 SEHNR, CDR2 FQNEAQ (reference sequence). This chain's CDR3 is CASSYGLAGVETQYF. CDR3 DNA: TGTGCCAGCAGCTACGGACTAGCGGGAGTAGAGACCCAGTACTTC.

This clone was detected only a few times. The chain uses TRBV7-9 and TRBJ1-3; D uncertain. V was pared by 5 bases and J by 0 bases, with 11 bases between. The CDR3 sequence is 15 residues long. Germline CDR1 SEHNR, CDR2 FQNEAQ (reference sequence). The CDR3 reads CASSPESSSGNTIYF. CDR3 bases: TGTGCCAGCAGCCCCGAATCGAGCTCTGGAAACACCATATATTTT.

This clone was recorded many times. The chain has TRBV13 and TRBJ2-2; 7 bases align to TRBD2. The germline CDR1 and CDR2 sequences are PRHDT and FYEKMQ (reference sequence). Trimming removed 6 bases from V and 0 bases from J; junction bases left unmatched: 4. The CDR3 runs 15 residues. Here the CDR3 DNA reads TGTGCCAGCAGGGGAGCGGGGACGAACACCGGGGAGCTGTTTTTT. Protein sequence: CASRGAGTNTGELFF.

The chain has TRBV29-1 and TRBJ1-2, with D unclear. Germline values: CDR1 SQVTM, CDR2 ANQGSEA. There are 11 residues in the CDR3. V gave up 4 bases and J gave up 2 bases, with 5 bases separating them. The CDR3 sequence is CSVAGNYGYTF. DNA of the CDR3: TGCAGCGTTGCCGGGAACTATGGCTACACCTTC.

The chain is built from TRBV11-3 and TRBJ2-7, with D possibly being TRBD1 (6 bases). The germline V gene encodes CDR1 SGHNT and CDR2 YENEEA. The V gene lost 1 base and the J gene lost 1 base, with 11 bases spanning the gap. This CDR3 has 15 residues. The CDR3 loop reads CASSLVAGDSYEQYF. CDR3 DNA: TGTGCCAGCAGCTTAGTGGCAGGGGATTCCTACGAGCAGTACTTC.